This entry features one T cell receptor beta chain sequence. The target antigen is unknown. Each CDR3 protein gets one entry after TCRdb re-called the 5' RACE reads with MiXCR. The repertoire holds 80,000 to 130,000 distinct CDR3 sequences, 11% seen once, with about 40% in the top ten. These data come from a study of T-cell memory formation after mild COVID-19. The germline V gene has CDR1 SQVTM and CDR2 ANQGSEA. The length of the CDR3 is 12 residues. Trimming took off 3 bases at V and 2 bases at J, with 8 bases between the two ends. Points from the study as a whole: Specificity for SARS-CoV-2 was not confirmed among the second-wave clones peaking on day 37.

V and J are TRBV29-1 and TRBJ2-7, with D perhaps matching TRBD2 (6 bases). The receptor was isolated from a young man who had mild COVID-19 (a few samples of this study predate the infection). Cell type and time point are not known. Sample: PBMCs or a T cell subset sorted from them (not recorded which). The CDR3 nucleotides are TGCAGCGTTGACGGCGGGGCCTACGAGCAGTACTTC. It encodes CSVDGGAYEQYF.